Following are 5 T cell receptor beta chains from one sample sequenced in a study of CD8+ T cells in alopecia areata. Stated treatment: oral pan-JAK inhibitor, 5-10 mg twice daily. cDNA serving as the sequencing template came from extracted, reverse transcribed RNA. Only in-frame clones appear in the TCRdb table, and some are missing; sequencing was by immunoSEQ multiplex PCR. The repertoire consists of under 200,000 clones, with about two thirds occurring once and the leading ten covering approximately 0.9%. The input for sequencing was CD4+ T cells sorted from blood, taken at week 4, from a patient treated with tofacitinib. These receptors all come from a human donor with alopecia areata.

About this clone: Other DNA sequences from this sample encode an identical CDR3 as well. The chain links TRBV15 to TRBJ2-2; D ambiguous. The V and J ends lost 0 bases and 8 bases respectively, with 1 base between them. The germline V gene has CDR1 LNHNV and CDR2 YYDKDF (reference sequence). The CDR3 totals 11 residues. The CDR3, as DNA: TGTGCCACCAGCAGAGATGGGGAGCTGTTTTTT. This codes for CATSRDGELFF.

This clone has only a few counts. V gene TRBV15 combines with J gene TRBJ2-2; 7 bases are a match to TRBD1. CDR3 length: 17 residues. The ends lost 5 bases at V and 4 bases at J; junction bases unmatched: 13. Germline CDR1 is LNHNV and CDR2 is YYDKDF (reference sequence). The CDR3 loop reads CATSPPTGTAFTGELFF. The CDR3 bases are TGTGCCACCAGCCCTCCCACCGGGACAGCTTTCACCGGGGAGCTGTTTTTT.

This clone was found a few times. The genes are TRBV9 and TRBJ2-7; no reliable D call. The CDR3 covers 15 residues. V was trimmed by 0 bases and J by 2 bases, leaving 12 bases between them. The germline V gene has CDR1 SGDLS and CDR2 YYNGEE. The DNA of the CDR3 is TGTGCCAGCAGCGTAGAGCCCGACACAACCTACGAGCAGTACTTC. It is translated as CASSVEPDTTYEQYF. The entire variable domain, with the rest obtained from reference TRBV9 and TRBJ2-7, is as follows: DSGVTQTPKHLITATGQRVTLRCSPRSGDLSVYWYQQSLDQGLQFLIQYYNGEERAKGNILERFSAQQFPDLHSELNLSSLELGDSALYFCASSVEPDTTYEQYFGPGTRLTVT.

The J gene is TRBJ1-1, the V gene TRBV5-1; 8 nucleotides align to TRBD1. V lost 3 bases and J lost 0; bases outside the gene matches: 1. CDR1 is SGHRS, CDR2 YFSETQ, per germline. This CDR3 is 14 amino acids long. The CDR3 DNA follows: TGCGCCAGCAGCTCGGACAGGGTGAACACTGAAGCTTTCTTT. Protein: CASSSDRVNTEAFF.

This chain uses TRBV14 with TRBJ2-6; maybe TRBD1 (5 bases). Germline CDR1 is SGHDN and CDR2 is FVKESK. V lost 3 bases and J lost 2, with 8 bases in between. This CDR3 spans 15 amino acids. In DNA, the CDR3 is TGTGCCAGCAGCCACACAGGAACTGGGGCCAACGTCCTGACTTTC. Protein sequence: CASSHTGTGANVLTF.